This T cell receptor (beta chain) was identified in a study of cytotoxic CD8 clonotypes in ibrutinib-treated CLL. Trimming at V came to 4 bases and at J to 7 bases, leaving 8 bases not matched to a gene. The germline gives CDR1 LNHDA, CDR2 SQIVND (reference sequence). The CDR3 has 14 amino acids. Profiled with immunoSEQ multiplex PCR; TCRdb holds only in-frame clones, not every one. The sample carries hundreds of thousands of clones, 75% to 80% recorded once. The chain has TRBV19 and TRBJ2-7, with 9 nucleotides matching TRBD2. The receptor's source is a human donor with chronic lymphocytic leukemia. Material: PBMCs, obtained after 12 months of ibrutinib treatment. This chain's CDR3 is CASSTVAGVGEQYF. CDR3 nucleotide sequence: TGTGCCAGTAGTACGGTAGCGGGAGTGGGTGAGCAGTACTTC.